A selection of T cell receptor beta chains follows, all from one sample in a study of beta chain features in type 1 diabetes. Sequencing was performed with immunoSEQ multiplex PCR; in TCRdb, only in-frame clones are kept and a portion is missing. This table holds more than 300,000 clones, 10% to 15% found once. Sequenced material: naive CD4+ T cells from blood. Source of these receptors: a man between 18 and 29 years old in good health. Each CDR3 is given with its conserved first and last residue. The order of the fields is clone size, D gene, J gene, V gene, CDR3 protein, CDR3 DNA. The D gene is left open where the match is weak. Expanded clones get a size class; other rows say once, few or many, or leave the size out.

>few|NA|TRBJ2-1|TRBV19
CATRRTTLFNEQFF
TGTGCCACCCGAAGGACTACCCTTTTCAATGAGCAGTTCTTC
>few|TRBD1|TRBJ2-6|TRBV5-1
CASSLGQGGTSGANVLTF
TGCGCCAGCAGCCTCGGACAGGGGGGGACCTCTGGGGCCAACGTCCTGACTTTC
>NA|NA|TRBJ2-7|TRBV7-9
CASSLSGAGASTGQYF
TGTGCCAGCAGCTTATCTGGGGCAGGAGCTAGTACGGGGCAGTACTTC
>NA|TRBD2|TRBJ2-7|TRBV28
CASRIAGGPYEQYF
TGTGCCAGTCGAATAGCGGGAGGGCCCTACGAGCAGTACTTC
>few|NA|TRBJ2-5|TRBV29-1
CSVASNSYQETQYF
TGCAGCGTTGCTTCAAACAGTTACCAAGAGACCCAGTACTTC
>NA|NA|TRBJ2-2|TRBV7-2
CASSFTGTNLASGELFF
TGTGCCAGCAGCTTTACCGGAACTAATCTAGCGTCCGGGGAGCTGTTTTTT
>NA|NA|TRBJ2-5|TRBV19
CASSIAGQETQYF
TGTGCCAGTAGTATAGCGGGGCAAGAGACCCAGTACTTC
>NA|TRBD1|TRBJ1-3|TRBV30
CAWSYEDRASGNTIYF
TGTGCCTGGAGTTACGAGGACAGGGCGTCTGGAAACACCATATATTTT
>few|NA|TRBJ1-4|TRBV4-3
CASSQDFRLHGEKLFF
TGCGCCAGCAGCCAAGACTTCCGGTTGCACGGTGAAAAACTGTTTTTT
>few|TRBD1|TRBJ2-5|TRBV6-5
CASSYPRGRVQETQYF
TGTGCCAGCAGTTACCCCAGGGGGCGGGTCCAAGAGACCCAGTACTTC
>few|TRBD2|TRBJ2-5|TRBV10-3
CATASGTFKETQYF
TGTGCCACTGCTAGCGGGACGTTTAAAGAGACCCAGTACTTC
>few|TRBD2|TRBJ2-3|TRBV11-2
CASSSTGTSGNRQYF
TGTGCCAGCAGCTCCACAGGGACTAGCGGGAATAGGCAGTATTTT
>NA|NA|TRBJ2-1|TRBV7-8
CASSSGHGFSNEQFF
TGTGCCAGCAGCTCGGGACACGGGTTCTCGAATGAGCAGTTCTTC
>NA|NA|TRBJ2-3|TRBV28
CASTQGPQDTQYF
TGTGCCAGCACGCAGGGCCCTCAGGATACGCAGTATTTT
>few|NA|TRBJ2-1|TRBV18
CASSPETSYNEQFF
TGTGCCAGCTCACCAGAGACTAGCTACAATGAGCAGTTCTTC
>NA|TRBD2|TRBJ2-7|TRBV6-6
CASSHNGRGTYEQYF
TGTGCCAGCAGTCACAACGGGAGGGGAACCTACGAGCAGTACTTC
>NA|NA|TRBJ1-2|TRBV30
CAWSNSNYGYTF
TGTGCCTGGTCCAACAGTAACTATGGCTACACCTTC
>few|NA|TRBJ1-4|TRBV7-9
CASSPSWRGEKLFF
TGTGCCAGCAGCCCGAGTTGGCGAGGTGAAAAACTGTTTTTT
>few|TRBD1|TRBJ2-7|TRBV19
CASSIETGGVGEQYF
TGTGCCAGTAGTATCGAGACAGGGGGTGTTGGGGAGCAGTACTTC
>NA|NA|TRBJ2-5|TRBV19
CASSMAAWETQYF
TGTGCCAGTAGTATGGCCGCCTGGGAGACCCAGTACTTC
>NA|TRBD1|TRBJ2-7|TRBV7-2
CASSRDRGPDEQYF
TGTGCCAGCAGCCGGGACAGGGGGCCCGACGAGCAGTACTTC
>NA|NA|TRBJ2-2|TRBV6-5
CASYGTPGNTGELFF
TGTGCCAGCTACGGGACTCCTGGGAACACCGGGGAGCTGTTTTTT
>few|NA|TRBJ2-2|TRBV10-3
CAISPSRGNTGELFF
TGTGCCATCAGCCCCTCCAGGGGGAACACCGGGGAGCTGTTTTTT
>NA|TRBD1|TRBJ1-2|TRBV10-3
CAIRGTGDGYTF
TGTGCCATCAGGGGGACAGGGGACGGCTACACCTTC
>NA|TRBD1|TRBJ2-1|TRBV18
CASSPRDRYNTEQFF
TGTGCCAGCTCCCCGAGGGACAGGTACAATACTGAGCAGTTCTTC
>NA|TRBD2|TRBJ2-3|TRBV5-4
CASTPRGEGDTQYF
TGTGCCAGCACCCCCCGCGGGGAGGGAGATACGCAGTATTTT
>NA|NA|TRBJ2-5|TRBV7-2
CASSFQAGKETQYF
TGTGCCAGCAGCTTTCAGGCAGGGAAAGAGACCCAGTACTTC
>NA|NA|TRBJ1-4|TRBV6-6
CASSSGLEKLFF
TGTGCCAGCAGTTCCGGACTTGAAAAACTGTTTTTT
>NA|NA|TRBJ2-1|TRBV18
CASSRGTPDHNEQFF
TGTGCCAGCTCCCGGGGGACGCCAGACCACAATGAGCAGTTCTTC
>few|NA|TRBJ1-1|TRBV28
CASSPVSVEAFF
TGTGCCAGCAGCCCTGTTTCGGTGGAAGCTTTCTTT
>few|TRBD1|TRBJ2-1|TRBV5-1
CASKPTGDNEQFF
TGCGCCAGCAAACCGACAGGGGACAATGAGCAGTTCTTC
>NA|TRBD2|TRBJ2-7|TRBV15
CATREELAGKYEQYF
TGTGCCACCAGGGAAGAACTAGCGGGAAAATACGAGCAGTACTTC
>NA|NA|TRBJ2-2|TRBV11-2
CASSHEPGTGELFF
TGTGCCAGCAGCCATGAACCGGGCACCGGGGAGCTGTTTTTT
>few|NA|TRBJ2-1|TRBV7-2
CASSLAGGHNEQFF
TGTGCCAGCAGCTTAGCGGGGGGGCACAATGAGCAGTTCTTC
>NA|NA|TRBJ2-1|TRBV9
CASSASSALSYNEQFF
TGTGCCAGCAGCGCGAGTTCTGCGCTCTCCTACAATGAGCAGTTCTTC
>few|NA|TRBJ1-4|TRBV6-5
CASSSTFTTNEKLFF
TGTGCCAGCAGTTCGACATTCACAACTAATGAAAAACTGTTTTTT
>few|TRBD2|TRBJ2-1|TRBV7-9
CASSPMRTSVYNEQFF
TGTGCCAGCAGTCCAATGAGGACTAGCGTATACAATGAGCAGTTCTTC
>few|TRBD1|TRBJ1-2|TRBV6-6
CASRKSGQGVFYGYTF
TGTGCCAGCAGAAAATCGGGACAGGGGGTTTTCTATGGCTACACCTTC
>few|NA|TRBJ2-7|TRBV15
CATSGLTQRHSYEQYF
TGTGCCACCAGCGGTCTGACTCAACGTCACTCCTACGAGCAGTACTTC
>NA|TRBD2|TRBJ2-1|TRBV30
CAWRGASGRAEGRFF
TGTGCCTGGAGGGGCGCTAGCGGGAGGGCCGAGGGACGGTTCTTC
>NA|TRBD2|TRBJ2-3|TRBV5-4
CASSLGASGSTDTQYF
TGTGCCAGCAGCTTGGGGGCTAGCGGTAGCACAGATACGCAGTATTTT